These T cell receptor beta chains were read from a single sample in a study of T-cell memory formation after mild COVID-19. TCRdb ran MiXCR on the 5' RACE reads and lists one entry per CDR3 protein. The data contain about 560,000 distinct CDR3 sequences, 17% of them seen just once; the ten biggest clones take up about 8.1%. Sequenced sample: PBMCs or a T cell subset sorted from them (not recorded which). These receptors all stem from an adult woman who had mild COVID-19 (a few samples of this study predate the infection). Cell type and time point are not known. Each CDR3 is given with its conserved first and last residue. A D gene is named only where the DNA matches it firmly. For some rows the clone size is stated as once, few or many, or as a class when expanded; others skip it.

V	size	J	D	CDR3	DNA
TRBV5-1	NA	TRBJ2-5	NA	CASTHGGGAEETQYF	TGCGCCAGCACCCATGGGGGGGGGGCAGAAGAGACCCAGTACTTC
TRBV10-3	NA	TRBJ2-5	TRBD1	CAVRQGSQETQYF	TGTGCCGTACGACAGGGGTCCCAAGAGACCCAGTACTTC
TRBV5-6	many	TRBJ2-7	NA	CASSLTLSYEQYF	TGTGCCAGCAGCTTGACACTTTCCTACGAGCAGTACTTC
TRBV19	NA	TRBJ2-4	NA	CASSSRGRENIQYF	TGTGCCAGTAGTTCGCGGGGTAGGGAAAACATTCAGTACTTC
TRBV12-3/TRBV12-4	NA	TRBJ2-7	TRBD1	CASSLQGAPYEQYF	TGTGCCAGCAGTTTGCAGGGGGCGCCCTACGAGCAGTACTTC
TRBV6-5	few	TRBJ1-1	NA	CASSRTVWGTEAFF	TGTGCCAGCAGCCGGACTGTGTGGGGCACTGAAGCTTTCTTT
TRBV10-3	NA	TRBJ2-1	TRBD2	CAISDLVWAGGTNEQFF	TGTGCCATCAGCGACCTAGTCTGGGCGGGGGGCACCAATGAGCAGTTCTTC
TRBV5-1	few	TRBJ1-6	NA	CASSFEEHSPLHF	TGCGCCAGCAGCTTCGAGGAGCATTCACCCCTCCACTTT
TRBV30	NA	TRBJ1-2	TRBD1	CAWSEPLPDRGYGYTF	TGTGCCTGGAGTGAGCCCCTACCCGACAGGGGTTATGGCTACACCTTC
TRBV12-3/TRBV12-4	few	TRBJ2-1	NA	CASSLEGGGEQFF	TGTGCCAGCAGTTTAGAGGGGGGTGGTGAGCAGTTCTTC
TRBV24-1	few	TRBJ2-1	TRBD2	CATSAARGGNEQFF	TGTGCCACCAGTGCAGCGCGGGGAGGGAATGAGCAGTTCTTC
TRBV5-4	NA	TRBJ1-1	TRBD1	CASSPDRALNTEAFF	TGTGCCAGCAGCCCCGACAGGGCCCTGAACACTGAAGCTTTCTTT
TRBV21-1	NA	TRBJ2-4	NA	CASSRNAGLAGVGQVKNIQYF	TGTGCCAGCAGCAGAAACGCCGGACTAGCGGGAGTGGGACAGGTCAAAAACATTCAGTACTTC
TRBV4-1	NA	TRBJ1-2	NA	CASSQGLGLNYGYTF	TGCGCCAGCAGCCAAGGACTGGGTTTGAACTATGGCTACACCTTC
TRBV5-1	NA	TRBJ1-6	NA	CASSLEGQLDSPLHF	TGCGCCAGCAGCTTGGAAGGACAGCTCGATTCACCCCTCCACTTT
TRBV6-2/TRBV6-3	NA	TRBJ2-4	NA	CASSPPLGRSFIQYF	TGTGCCAGCAGTCCTCCTCTGGGCAGGTCTTTCATTCAGTACTTC
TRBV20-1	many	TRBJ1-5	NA	CSARAGWEEQNSNQPQHF	TGCAGTGCTAGGGCTGGGTGGGAAGAACAAAATAGCAATCAGCCCCAGCATTTT
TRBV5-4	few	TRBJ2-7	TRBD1	CASSRTGGRTYEQYF	TGTGCCAGCAGCCGGACAGGGGGCCGGACCTACGAGCAGTACTTC
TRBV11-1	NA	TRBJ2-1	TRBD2	CASSPPEAGGPYNEQFF	TGTGCCAGCAGCCCCCCGGAAGCGGGAGGGCCTTACAATGAGCAGTTCTTC
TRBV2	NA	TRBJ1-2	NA	CASSESDGYTF	TGTGCCAGCAGTGAGTCAGATGGCTACACCTTC
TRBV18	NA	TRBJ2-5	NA	CASSPGGGNGETQYF	TGTGCCAGCTCACCAGGAGGGGGCAACGGGGAGACCCAGTACTTC
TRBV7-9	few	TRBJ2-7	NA	CASSLTPSEGIYEQYF	TGTGCCAGCAGCCTTACGCCCAGCGAGGGGATCTACGAGCAGTACTTC
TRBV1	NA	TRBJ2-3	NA	CTSSQWRGGSDTQYF	TGCACCAGCAGCCAATGGCGGGGGGGATCAGATACGCAGTATTTT